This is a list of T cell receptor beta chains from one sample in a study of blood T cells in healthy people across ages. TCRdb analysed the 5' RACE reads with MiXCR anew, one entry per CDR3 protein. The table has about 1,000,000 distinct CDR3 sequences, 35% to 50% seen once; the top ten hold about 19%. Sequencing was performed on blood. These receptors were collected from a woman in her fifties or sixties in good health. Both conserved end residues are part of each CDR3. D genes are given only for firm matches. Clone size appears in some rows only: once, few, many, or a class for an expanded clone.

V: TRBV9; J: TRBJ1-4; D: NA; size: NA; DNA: TGTGCCAGCAGCGTCAGGGCAACTAATGAAAAACTGTTTTTT; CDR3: CASSVRATNEKLFF
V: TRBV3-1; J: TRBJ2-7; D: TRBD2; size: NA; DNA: TGTGCCAGCAGCCAACAGGGCGGGAGCTCCTACGAGCAGTACTTC; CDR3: CASSQQGGSSYEQYF
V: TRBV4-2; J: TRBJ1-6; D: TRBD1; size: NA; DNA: TGTGCCAGCAGCCGGAGAGGGGGGGACAGGGGGAATTCACCCCTCCACTTT; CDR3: CASSRRGGDRGNSPLHF
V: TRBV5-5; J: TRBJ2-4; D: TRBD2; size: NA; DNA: TGTGCCAGCAGCTTCCGGGAGGGAGACATTCAGTACTTC; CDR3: CASSFREGDIQYF
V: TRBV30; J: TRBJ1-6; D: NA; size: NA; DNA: TGTGCCTGGAGCCGGGCTAGCTCCTATAATTCACCCCTCCACTTT; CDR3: CAWSRASSYNSPLHF
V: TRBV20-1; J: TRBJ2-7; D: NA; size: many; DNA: TGCAGTGCTAGGGGTGGAAATTACGAGCAGTACTTC; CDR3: CSARGGNYEQYF
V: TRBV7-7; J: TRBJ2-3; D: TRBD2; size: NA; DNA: TGTGCCAGCAGCCCCAGAGGACTAGCGGGAGGGGAAACCACAGATACGCAGTATTTT; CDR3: CASSPRGLAGGETTDTQYF
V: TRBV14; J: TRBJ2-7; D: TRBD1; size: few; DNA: TGTGCCAGCAGCCTACCGGGACAGGGGTTGGGCGAGCAGTACTTC; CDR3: CASSLPGQGLGEQYF
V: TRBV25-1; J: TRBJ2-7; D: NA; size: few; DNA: TGTGCCAGCAGTTCTAGGACAAACGAGCAGTACTTC; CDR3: CASSSRTNEQYF
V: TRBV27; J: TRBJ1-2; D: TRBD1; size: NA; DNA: TGTGCCAGCAGCCGTACAGGGGGCGCGAGGGGCTACACCTTC; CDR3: CASSRTGGARGYTF
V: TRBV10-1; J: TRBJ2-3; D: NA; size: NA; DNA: TGCGCCAGCAGTGGGCCAGACGATAGCACAGATACGCAGTATTTT; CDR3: CASSGPDDSTDTQYF
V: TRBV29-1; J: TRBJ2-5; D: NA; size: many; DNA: TGCAGCGTTGATCTGGGGAGGGGGCAAGAGACCCAGTACTTC; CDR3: CSVDLGRGQETQYF
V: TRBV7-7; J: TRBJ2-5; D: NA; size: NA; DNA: TGTGCCAGCTCCCCGGGATACCAAGAGACCCAGTACTTC; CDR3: CASSPGYQETQYF
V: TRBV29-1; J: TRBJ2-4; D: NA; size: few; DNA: TGCAGCGTTGAAGAGGGACGGGGCAAAAACATTCAGTACTTC; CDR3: CSVEEGRGKNIQYF
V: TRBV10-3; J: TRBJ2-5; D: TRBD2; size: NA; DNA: TGTGCCATCAGTGAAGGACTAGCAAGGTGGGAGACCCAGTACTTC; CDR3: CAISEGLARWETQYF
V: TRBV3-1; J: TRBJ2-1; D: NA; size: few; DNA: TGTGCCAGCAGCCAAGTAAGGACCGTCTACAATGAGCAGTTCTTC; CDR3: CASSQVRTVYNEQFF
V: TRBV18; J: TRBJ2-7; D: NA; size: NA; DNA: TGTGCCAGCTCACCACCAGGGAGTGGCTCCTACGAGCAGTACTTC; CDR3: CASSPPGSGSYEQYF
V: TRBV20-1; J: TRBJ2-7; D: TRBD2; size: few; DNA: TGCAGTGCTAGAGCCGGGGCCCCTAGCGGGAGCTACGAGCAGTACTTC; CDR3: CSARAGAPSGSYEQYF
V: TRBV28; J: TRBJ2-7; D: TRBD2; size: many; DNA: TGTGCCAGCAGTTTACGTAGGAGCGGGAGGAGGAACGAGCAGTACTTC; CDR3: CASSLRRSGRRNEQYF
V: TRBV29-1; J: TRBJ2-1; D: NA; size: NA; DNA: TGCAGCGTTGAAACCGACTATGACTCCTACAATGAGCAGTTCTTC; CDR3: CSVETDYDSYNEQFF
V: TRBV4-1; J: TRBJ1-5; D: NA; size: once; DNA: TGCGCCAGCAGCCAAGAGGCCCGGCAGTACAATCAGCCCCAGCATTTT; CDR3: CASSQEARQYNQPQHF
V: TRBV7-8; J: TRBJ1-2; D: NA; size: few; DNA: TGTGCCAGCAGCTGGGATCACAGGGAAGGCTACACCTTC; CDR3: CASSWDHREGYTF
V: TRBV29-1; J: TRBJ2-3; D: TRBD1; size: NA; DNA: TGCAGCGTTGATGGTACAGGGGTGGGAGATACGCAGTATTTT; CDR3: CSVDGTGVGDTQYF
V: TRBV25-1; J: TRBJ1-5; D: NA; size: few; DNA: TGTGCCAGCAGTCTAAGGGTCGCCAAACGAACCTCCGGCCAGCCCCAGCATTTT; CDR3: CASSLRVAKRTSGQPQHF
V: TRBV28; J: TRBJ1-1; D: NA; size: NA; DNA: TGTGCCAGCAAGGGGTTTCGGGCTGAAGCTTTCTTT; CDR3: CASKGFRAEAFF
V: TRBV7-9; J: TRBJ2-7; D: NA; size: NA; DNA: TGTGGCGTAGGCGGGGGCAGTTTCTACGAGCAGTACTTC; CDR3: CGVGGGSFYEQYF
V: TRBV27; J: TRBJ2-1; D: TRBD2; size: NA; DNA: TGTGCCAGCAGGAGAGGAGCGGGAGAAACCTACAATGAGCAGTTCTTC; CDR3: CASRRGAGETYNEQFF
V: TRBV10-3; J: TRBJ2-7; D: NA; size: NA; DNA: TGTGCCATCAGTGCCCGGGACGGCCGGAGCTCCTACGAGCAGTACTTC; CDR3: CAISARDGRSSYEQYF
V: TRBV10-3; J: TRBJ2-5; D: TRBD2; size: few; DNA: TGTGCCATCGGGACTAGCGGGAGGGCATGGGAGCAGTACTTC; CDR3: CAIGTSGRAWEQYF
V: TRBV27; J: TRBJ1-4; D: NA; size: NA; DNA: TGTGCCAGCCGAAGAAGTCCTGCCTCGGCTAATGAAAAACTGTTTTTT; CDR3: CASRRSPASANEKLFF
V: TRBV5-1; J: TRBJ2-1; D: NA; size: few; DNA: TGCGCCAGCAGCCTCCAGGGCAGGTACGATGAGCAGTTCTTC; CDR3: CASSLQGRYDEQFF
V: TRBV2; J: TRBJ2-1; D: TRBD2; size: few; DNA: TGTGCCAGCAGCCCCACCGGGACTAGCTACAATGAGCAGTTCTTC; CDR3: CASSPTGTSYNEQFF
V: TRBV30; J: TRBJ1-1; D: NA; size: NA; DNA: TGTGCCTGGAGTGTAGACACATACACTGAAGCTTTCTTT; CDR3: CAWSVDTYTEAFF
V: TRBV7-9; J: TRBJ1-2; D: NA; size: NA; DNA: TGTGCCAGCAGCCCATCGGGCCGCGTCTATGGCTACACCTTC; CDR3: CASSPSGRVYGYTF
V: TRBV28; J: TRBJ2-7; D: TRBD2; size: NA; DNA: TGTGCCAGCAGTTTAAGGGCGGGAGTGGGGAGCTCCTACGAGCAGTACTTC; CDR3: CASSLRAGVGSSYEQYF
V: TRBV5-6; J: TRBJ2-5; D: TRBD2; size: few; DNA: TGTGCCAGCAGCATTTTAGCGGGAGATTGGGAGACCCAGTACTTC; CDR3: CASSILAGDWETQYF
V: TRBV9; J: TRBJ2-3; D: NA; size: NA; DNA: TGTGCCAGCAGTTTCCTAGCGGGACAGGCAGATACGCAGTATTTT; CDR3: CASSFLAGQADTQYF
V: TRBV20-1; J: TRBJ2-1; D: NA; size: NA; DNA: TGCAGTGCTAGAGATGCCAGCCGACCAGACAATGAGCAGTTCTTC; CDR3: CSARDASRPDNEQFF
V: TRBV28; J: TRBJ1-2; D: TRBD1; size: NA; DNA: TGTGCCAGCAGTCACCCCGACAGGGAGATCTATGGCTACACCTTC; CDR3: CASSHPDREIYGYTF
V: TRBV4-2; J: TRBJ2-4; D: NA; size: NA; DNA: TGTGCCAGCAGCCAAGATGGGGGGGCAGGAGAATACGAGCGGTACTTC; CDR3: CASSQDGGAGEYERYF
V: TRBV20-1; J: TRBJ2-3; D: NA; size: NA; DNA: TGCAGTGCTAGAGAGGTCCAAGTTAGTACAGATACGCAGTATTTT; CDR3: CSAREVQVSTDTQYF
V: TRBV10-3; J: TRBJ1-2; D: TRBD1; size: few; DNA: TGTGCCATCAGAGGGACAGACAACTATGGCTACACCTTC; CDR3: CAIRGTDNYGYTF
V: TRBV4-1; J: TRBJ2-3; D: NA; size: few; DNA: TGCGCCAGCAGCCAAGAACGGACAGATACGCAGTATTTT; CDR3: CASSQERTDTQYF
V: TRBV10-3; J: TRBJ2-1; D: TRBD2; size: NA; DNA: TGTGCCATCAGTGAGACTAGCGGGACCTATTACAATGAGCAGTTCTTC; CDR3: CAISETSGTYYNEQFF
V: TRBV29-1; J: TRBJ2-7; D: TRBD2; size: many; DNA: TGCAGCGTTAGTAGCGGGGGACTGTCCTACGAGCAGTACTTC; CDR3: CSVSSGGLSYEQYF
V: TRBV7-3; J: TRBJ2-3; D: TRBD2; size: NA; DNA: TGTGCCAGCAGAGCGGGAGAGACAGATACGCAGTATTTT; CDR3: CASRAGETDTQYF
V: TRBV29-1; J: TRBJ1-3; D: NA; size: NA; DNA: TGCAGCGTGACTTTTGGAAACACCATATATTTT; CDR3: CSVTFGNTIYF
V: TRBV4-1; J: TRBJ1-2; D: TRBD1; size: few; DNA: TGCGCCAGCAGCCAGACAACCCGGGACAGGCTACAGGGCTACACCTTC; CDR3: CASSQTTRDRLQGYTF
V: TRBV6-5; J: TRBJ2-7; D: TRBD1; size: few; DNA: TGTGCCAGCAGTACAGGGACAGCAAACTCCTACGAGCAGTACTTC; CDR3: CASSTGTANSYEQYF
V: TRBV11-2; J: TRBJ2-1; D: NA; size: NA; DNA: TGTGCCAGCAGCGTAATCGGCACCTACAATGAGCAGTTCTTC; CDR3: CASSVIGTYNEQFF
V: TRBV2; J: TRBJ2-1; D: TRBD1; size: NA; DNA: TGTGCCAGCAGCAAAACAGGGGGCAGGGATGAGCAGTTCTTC; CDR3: CASSKTGGRDEQFF
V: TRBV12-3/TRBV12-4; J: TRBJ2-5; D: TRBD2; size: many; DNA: TGTGCCAGCAGGAAAGCGGGATGGGGCCAAGAGACCCAGTACTTC; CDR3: CASRKAGWGQETQYF
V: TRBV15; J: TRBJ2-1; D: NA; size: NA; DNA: TGTGCCACCAGCCACCGACAGCATGACAATGAGCAGTTCTTC; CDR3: CATSHRQHDNEQFF
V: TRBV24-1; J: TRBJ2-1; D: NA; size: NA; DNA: TGTGCCACCAGTGATTGGGCAGCCAGGGTGCAGTTCTTC; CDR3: CATSDWAARVQFF
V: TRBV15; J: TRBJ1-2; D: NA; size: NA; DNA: TGTGCCACCAGCAGAGATCAGGATACTAACTATGGCTACACCTTC; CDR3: CATSRDQDTNYGYTF
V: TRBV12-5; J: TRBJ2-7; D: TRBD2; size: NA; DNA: TGTGCTAGTGGTCTACAGGGACTAGCGGGAGGGCTGGACGAGCAGTACTTC; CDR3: CASGLQGLAGGLDEQYF
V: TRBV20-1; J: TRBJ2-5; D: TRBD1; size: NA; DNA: TGCAGTGCTAGGCGAGGGACAGGGATCTGCAAGCAGTACTTC; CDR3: CSARRGTGICKQYF
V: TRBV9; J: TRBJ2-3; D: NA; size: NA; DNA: TGTGCCAGCAGCGCAGGACAGGGAGGGGACCTTTTAGACACGCAGTATTTT; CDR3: CASSAGQGGDLLDTQYF
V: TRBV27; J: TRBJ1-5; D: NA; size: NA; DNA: TGTGCCAGCAGTGACGCAGGGCCCTTCGGGCCCCAGCATTTT; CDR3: CASSDAGPFGPQHF